A selection of T cell receptor beta chains follows, all from one sample in a study of blood T cell repertoires in COVID-19. TCRdb keeps only in-frame clones here, not all; method: immunoSEQ multiplex PCR. The sample yields under 75,000 clones, 88% seen once. Sequencing was carried out using peripheral blood. These receptors were obtained from a woman of 80 years or more with active COVID-19. The CDR3 runs from the conserved cysteine through the conserved F or W. A D gene is named only where the DNA matches it firmly. Not every row has a clone size; where given, it reads once, few, many or a size class.

d_gene,v_gene,abundance,j_gene,CDR3aa,CDR3nt
TRBD1,TRBV6-2/TRBV6-3,.,TRBJ1-2,CASSYDGQEAYGYTF,TGTGCCAGCAGTTACGATGGACAGGAGGCCTATGGCTACACCTTC
.,TRBV6-6,.,TRBJ2-3,CASSYLGTSSTDTQYF,TGTGCCAGCAGTTACCTCGGGACTTCTAGCACAGATACGCAGTATTTT
.,TRBV25-1,once,TRBJ2-5,CASSADSYQETQYF,TGTGCCAGCAGTGCGGACAGTTACCAAGAGACCCAGTACTTC
TRBD2,TRBV5-8,.,TRBJ2-1,CASSRLAGGSNEQFF,TGTGCCAGCTCCCGACTAGCGGGGGGGTCCAATGAGCAGTTCTTC
.,TRBV7-2,.,TRBJ1-5,CASSSWGGNQPQHF,TGTGCCAGCAGCTCCTGGGGAGGGAATCAGCCCCAGCATTTT
.,TRBV5-8,.,TRBJ2-3,CASSPHRVLADTQYF,TGTGCCAGCAGCCCCCACAGGGTGTTGGCAGATACGCAGTATTTT
.,TRBV5-1,.,TRBJ2-7,CASSSTAYEQYF,TGCGCCAGCAGCTCCACAGCCTACGAGCAGTACTTC
.,TRBV9,.,TRBJ1-4,CASSVYPWSEKLFF,TGTGCCAGCAGCGTATACCCGTGGAGCGAAAAACTGTTTTTT
.,TRBV5-6,.,TRBJ2-7,CASSLAFEGAVYEQYF,TGTGCCAGCAGCTTGGCCTTCGAGGGAGCGGTTTACGAGCAGTACTTC
.,TRBV4-2,.,TRBJ1-1,CASSQDPRVTEAFF,TGTGCCAGCAGCCAAGATCCCAGGGTGACTGAAGCTTTCTTT
TRBD1,TRBV5-1,once,TRBJ1-4,CASSLTGTDQEKLFF,TGCGCCAGCAGTTTGACCGGGACAGATCAAGAAAAACTGTTTTTT
.,TRBV19,.,TRBJ1-2,CASSSKMAQYGYTF,TGTGCCAGTAGTTCCAAGATGGCCCAGTATGGCTACACCTTC
.,TRBV7-9,.,TRBJ1-2,CASSLGQPMGYTF,TGTGCCAGCAGCTTAGGACAGCCGATGGGCTACACCTTC
TRBD1,TRBV20-1,.,TRBJ2-1,CSAKGQTHPIF,TGCAGTGCTAAGGGACAGACCCATCCGATCTTC
.,TRBV5-1,.,TRBJ2-3,CASSLAEPKTDTQYF,TGCGCCAGCAGCTTGGCCGAGCCTAAAACAGATACGCAGTATTTT
TRBD1,TRBV18,.,TRBJ2-7,CASSPRQGAIEQYF,TGTGCCAGCTCACCCCGACAGGGGGCTATCGAGCAGTACTTC
.,TRBV28,once,TRBJ2-6,CASTFEGFTGANVLTF,TGTGCCAGCACCTTCGAGGGATTTACTGGGGCCAACGTCCTGACTTTC
TRBD1,TRBV4-3,few,TRBJ2-7,CASSQVLGQGLHEQYF,TGCGCCAGCAGCCAAGTACTGGGACAGGGATTACACGAGCAGTACTTC
.,TRBV5-6,.,TRBJ1-1,CASSLVRNTEAFF,TGTGCCAGCAGCTTGGTGAGGAACACTGAAGCTTTCTTT
.,TRBV4-3,.,TRBJ1-6,CASSPVWQGINSPLHF,TGCGCCAGCAGCCCCGTATGGCAGGGAATTAATTCACCCCTCCACTTT
TRBD2,TRBV11-2,.,TRBJ2-7,CASSGSRGGYEQYF,TGTGCCAGCAGCGGCAGCCGGGGGGGCTACGAGCAGTACTTC
.,TRBV2,.,TRBJ1-2,CASRDYLYGYTF,TGTGCCAGCAGGGACTACCTTTATGGCTACACCTTC
.,TRBV4-2,once,TRBJ1-2,CASSQRANYGYTF,TGTGCCAGCAGCCAAAGAGCTAACTATGGCTACACCTTC
TRBD2,TRBV5-1,.,TRBJ2-3,CASSGRSGGSTDTQYF,TGCGCCAGCAGCGGGCGGAGCGGGGGGTCCACAGATACGCAGTATTTT
.,TRBV30,.,TRBJ1-1,CAWSVRVRGKTEAFF,TGTGCCTGGAGTGTACGGGTTCGGGGTAAAACTGAAGCTTTCTTT